The clone carrying this T cell receptor (beta chain) was seen a handful of times. What it binds is not known. Trimming removed 4 bases from V and 2 bases from J; junction bases left unmatched: 3. The germline V gene encodes CDR1 SGDLS and CDR2 YYNGEE. CDR3 length equals 14 residues. This entry belongs to a study of OX40 agonist ivuxolimab in advanced cancers. Study-level information: There were three patients with partial responses, one having hepatocellular carcinoma and two cutaneous melanoma.

The assay was immunoSEQ multiplex PCR, and TCRdb's table has in-frame clones only and misses some. The repertoire has 40,000 to 60,000 clones, around four fifths of them found once; the top ten carry approximately 1.6%. Study-wide points: Undetermined was the antigen specificity of the expanded peripheral T cells.

Sequenced material: CD4+ or CD8+ T cells sorted from blood, taken in a trial of the OX40 agonist ivuxolimab. The TCR sequence derives from an adult with an advanced solid tumor such as melanoma, head and neck, liver or kidney cancer. This sequence joins TRBV9 and TRBJ2-7; 10 bases map to TRBD1. As DNA, the CDR3 is TGTGCCAGCAGCCCCGGACAGGGGGCCTACGAGCAGTACTTC. Its protein is CASSPGQGAYEQYF.